This TCR beta chain was sequenced in a study of cytomegalovirus exposure and HLA in healthy donors. This clone occurred once. Its cognate antigen is unknown. Trimming stripped 1 base from V and 8 bases from J, with 8 bases between. Germline V gives CDR1 SGHTA, CDR2 FQGNSA. This CDR3 has 12 residues. 60 Vbeta and 13 Jbeta primers were used in PCR. Profiling relied on immunoSEQ multiplex PCR, and the TCRdb table lists in-frame clones only, not all of them. The sample has 150,000 to 200,000 clones; 80% to 85% are singletons. Points from the study as a whole: Presence/absence analyses assumed roughly uniform sequencing depth across donors.

The chain employs TRBV7-2 and TRBJ1-2, with D unresolved. Sequencing used PBMCs. The clonotype originates from a woman aged 40 to 49 in good health and CMV-seronegative. The CDR3, as DNA: TGTGCCAGCAGCTTAGACAGCAGGGGCTACACCTTC. Protein sequence: CASSLDSRGYTF. The variable domain in full, with the rest retrieved from reference TRBV7-2 and TRBJ1-2, is GAGVSQSPSNKVTEKGKDVELRCDPISGHTALYWYRQSLGQGLEFLIYFQGNSAPDKSGLPSDRFSAERTGGSVSTLTIQRTQQEDSAVYLCASSLDSRGYTFGSGTRLTVV.